The rows below give T cell receptor beta chains drawn from one sample of a study of blood T cell repertoires in COVID-19. TCRdb keeps only in-frame clones here, not all; method: immunoSEQ multiplex PCR. This sample has about 170,000 clones, with around 82% found just once. Sequencing was carried out using peripheral blood. These TCRs come from a human donor with acute or convalescent COVID-19. The donor label of this sample is uncertain. The CDR3 runs from the conserved cysteine through the conserved F or W. The D gene is left open where the match is weak. A clone size is listed for some rows: how often the clone was seen (once, few, many), or a class if it is expanded.

v_gene: TRBV10-3
abundance: .
j_gene: TRBJ2-3
d_gene: TRBD2
CDR3nt: TGTGCCATCAGTGGGACTAGCGGATACACAGATACGCAGTATTTT
CDR3aa: CAISGTSGYTDTQYF

v_gene: TRBV7-2
abundance: .
j_gene: TRBJ1-1
d_gene: .
CDR3nt: TGTGCCAGCAGCCCCTTAGCCCAGGGTCTGGCTGAAGCTTTCTTT
CDR3aa: CASSPLAQGLAEAFF

v_gene: TRBV5-6
abundance: few
j_gene: TRBJ2-1
d_gene: .
CDR3nt: TGTGCCAGCAGCTTGGAAGTCTCCTGGAGCTCCTACAATGAGCAGTTCTTC
CDR3aa: CASSLEVSWSSYNEQFF

v_gene: TRBV19
abundance: .
j_gene: TRBJ1-6
d_gene: .
CDR3nt: TGTGCCAGTAGGACACAAGGAGGGAATTCACCCCTCCACTTT
CDR3aa: CASRTQGGNSPLHF

v_gene: TRBV11-3
abundance: .
j_gene: TRBJ1-2
d_gene: TRBD1
CDR3nt: TGTGCCAGCAGCTCACTTGACAGGGCTGGCTACACCTTC
CDR3aa: CASSSLDRAGYTF

v_gene: TRBV28
abundance: once
j_gene: TRBJ1-3
d_gene: TRBD1
CDR3nt: TGTGCCAGCAGTTTAACTCGACAGGGTGTAAACACCATATATTTT
CDR3aa: CASSLTRQGVNTIYF

v_gene: TRBV5-6
abundance: once
j_gene: TRBJ1-4
d_gene: .
CDR3nt: TGTGCCAGCAGCTTGGTGATTTCCCCTTCCCGGGCAACTAATGAAAAACTGTTTTTT
CDR3aa: CASSLVISPSRATNEKLFF

v_gene: TRBV19
abundance: .
j_gene: TRBJ1-3
d_gene: TRBD1
CDR3nt: TGTGCCAGTAGGCCACAGGGGTCCTCTGGAAACACCATATATTTT
CDR3aa: CASRPQGSSGNTIYF

v_gene: TRBV6-5
abundance: .
j_gene: TRBJ1-1
d_gene: .
CDR3nt: TGTGCCAGCAGGTCAGGGGACACTGAAGCTTTCTTT
CDR3aa: CASRSGDTEAFF

v_gene: TRBV7-6
abundance: .
j_gene: TRBJ2-1
d_gene: TRBD2
CDR3nt: TGTGCCAGCACTCTAGCGGGAGGGCCTGCCAATGAGCAGTTCTTC
CDR3aa: CASTLAGGPANEQFF

v_gene: TRBV3-1/TRBV3-2
abundance: .
j_gene: TRBJ2-1
d_gene: TRBD1
CDR3nt: TGTGCCAGCAGCCTTCGGACAGGGAGTAACAATGAGCAGTTCTTC
CDR3aa: CASSLRTGSNNEQFF

v_gene: TRBV19
abundance: .
j_gene: TRBJ1-2
d_gene: .
CDR3nt: TGTGCCAGTAGTGTCGACAGAAATGGCTACACCTTC
CDR3aa: CASSVDRNGYTF

v_gene: TRBV2
abundance: few
j_gene: TRBJ1-1
d_gene: .
CDR3nt: TGTGCCAGCAGGTCGGATTGGAGGGCTGAAGCTTTCTTT
CDR3aa: CASRSDWRAEAFF

v_gene: TRBV5-4
abundance: .
j_gene: TRBJ2-7
d_gene: TRBD2
CDR3nt: TGTGCCAGCAGCTCTCCAGCGGGGGGAAAAAGCTCCTACGAGCAGTACTTC
CDR3aa: CASSSPAGGKSSYEQYF

v_gene: TRBV19
abundance: .
j_gene: TRBJ2-7
d_gene: TRBD2
CDR3nt: TGTGCCAGTAGCACAACAGCGGGGGTTCCCTACGAGCAGTACTTC
CDR3aa: CASSTTAGVPYEQYF

v_gene: TRBV6-5
abundance: .
j_gene: TRBJ2-3
d_gene: .
CDR3nt: TGTGCCAGCACGGGGAGGACAGATACGCAGTATTTT
CDR3aa: CASTGRTDTQYF

v_gene: TRBV27
abundance: .
j_gene: TRBJ2-1
d_gene: TRBD2
CDR3nt: TGTGCCAGCAGTCCCGGACTAGCGGGAGTCTCCTACAATGAGCAGTTCTTC
CDR3aa: CASSPGLAGVSYNEQFF

v_gene: TRBV18
abundance: once
j_gene: TRBJ1-6
d_gene: .
CDR3nt: TGTGCCAGCTCATCCTTAGGAGGGTCAGCTCGTTCACCCCTCCACTTT
CDR3aa: CASSSLGGSARSPLHF

v_gene: TRBV29-1
abundance: .
j_gene: TRBJ1-2
d_gene: .
CDR3nt: TGCAGCGTCCACGCACCGGGACTGGCCTATGGCTACACCTTC
CDR3aa: CSVHAPGLAYGYTF

v_gene: TRBV14
abundance: .
j_gene: TRBJ1-1
d_gene: .
CDR3nt: TGTGCCAGCAGCCAAGAGGTCAGGGTCACTGAAGCTTTCTTT
CDR3aa: CASSQEVRVTEAFF

v_gene: TRBV11-2
abundance: .
j_gene: TRBJ2-5
d_gene: .
CDR3nt: TGTGCCAGCAGCTCAGGGGCGGGAGTGCAAGAGACCCAGTACTTC
CDR3aa: CASSSGAGVQETQYF

v_gene: TRBV23-1
abundance: .
j_gene: TRBJ2-1
d_gene: .
CDR3nt: TGCGCCAGCAGTCCTCGGAATGAGCAGTTCTTC
CDR3aa: CASSPRNEQFF

v_gene: TRBV4-2
abundance: .
j_gene: TRBJ1-6
d_gene: TRBD1
CDR3nt: TGTGCCAGCAGCCAAGAGTCAGGGGGAACCTATAATTCACCCCTCCACTTT
CDR3aa: CASSQESGGTYNSPLHF

v_gene: TRBV7-6
abundance: .
j_gene: TRBJ2-5
d_gene: .
CDR3nt: TGTGCCAGCAGCCTTAGCGCTGCAGAGACCCAGTACTTC
CDR3aa: CASSLSAAETQYF

v_gene: TRBV12-5
abundance: once
j_gene: TRBJ2-1
d_gene: TRBD1
CDR3nt: TGTGCTAGTGGTTTGGTGGTGACAGGGGCGGGCAGCTCCTACAATGAGCAGTTCTTC
CDR3aa: CASGLVVTGAGSSYNEQFF

v_gene: TRBV5-4
abundance: .
j_gene: TRBJ2-2
d_gene: TRBD2
CDR3nt: TGTGCCAGCAGCTTGGCCGGCCTAGCGGGCGGGGAGCTGTTTTTT
CDR3aa: CASSLAGLAGGELFF

v_gene: TRBV6-5
abundance: once
j_gene: TRBJ1-2
d_gene: TRBD1
CDR3nt: TGTGCCAGCAAACCTCAAGCTGGGACAGGGGGGGGCTACACCTTC
CDR3aa: CASKPQAGTGGGYTF

v_gene: TRBV27
abundance: .
j_gene: TRBJ2-7
d_gene: .
CDR3nt: TGTGCCAGCAGTTTACTCTCCGCGGGGAAGACCTACGAGCAGTACTTC
CDR3aa: CASSLLSAGKTYEQYF

v_gene: TRBV5-5
abundance: .
j_gene: TRBJ2-3
d_gene: TRBD2
CDR3nt: TGTGCCAGCAGCTTGGGTCCTAGCGGGGGGGCTACGGATACGCAGTATTTT
CDR3aa: CASSLGPSGGATDTQYF

v_gene: TRBV19
abundance: .
j_gene: TRBJ2-7
d_gene: TRBD2
CDR3nt: TGTGCCAGTAGTATAGCGGATAGCGGGACCTACGAGCAGTACTTC
CDR3aa: CASSIADSGTYEQYF

v_gene: TRBV11-3
abundance: .
j_gene: TRBJ2-5
d_gene: TRBD2
CDR3nt: TGTGCCAGCAGCTTCGGGGGGGGAGAGACCCAGTACTTC
CDR3aa: CASSFGGGETQYF

v_gene: TRBV3-1/TRBV3-2
abundance: .
j_gene: TRBJ2-1
d_gene: TRBD2
CDR3nt: TGTGCCAGCAGCCCCGTACAGGCCGCGGGAGGGGGCGCTGAGCAGTTCTTC
CDR3aa: CASSPVQAAGGGAEQFF

v_gene: TRBV12-5
abundance: once
j_gene: TRBJ2-2
d_gene: TRBD2
CDR3nt: TGTGCTAGTGGTCTTCTTAGCGGGGGGGCAGGGGAGCTGTTTTTT
CDR3aa: CASGLLSGGAGELFF